The 18 T cell receptor beta chains below come from one sample, sequenced in a study of T cell responses to AZD1222 COVID-19 vaccine. Only in-frame clones appear in the TCRdb table, and some are missing; sequencing was by immunoSEQ multiplex PCR. The sample has over 100,000 clones; about 90% are singletons. The source material was peripheral blood, sampled 28 days after the second AZD1222 dose. These receptor sequences come from an adult who received the AZD1222 COVID-19 vaccine.

The chain couples TRBV4-1 to TRBJ2-5; D might be TRBD2 (5 bases). Trimming removed 2 bases from V and 5 bases from J, with 15 bases in between. Germline-derived CDR1 and CDR2 are MGHRA and YSYEKL. The CDR3 is 15 amino acids. The CDR3 loop reads CASSQPGRGGETQYF. The DNA for the CDR3 is TGCGCCAGCAGCCAACCGGGCCGAGGAGGTGAGACCCAGTACTTC.

V usage is TRBV4-2 and J usage is TRBJ2-2, with D possibly TRBD1 on 6 matching bases. The CDR3 extends over 14 amino acids. Trimming took off 8 bases at V and 4 bases at J, with 14 bases between the two ends. Looked up from germline, CDR1 is LGHNA and CDR2 is YNFKEQ. For the CDR3, the DNA is TGTGCCAGCGGGGGCCCGACGGGCACCGGGGAGCTGTTTTTT. Translated: CASGGPTGTGELFF.

The chain combines TRBV12-2 with TRBJ1-1. TRBV12-2 corresponds to a pseudogene. This CDR3 comprises 14 residues. This CDR3 is CASRLYRSGTEAFF. DNA of the CDR3: TGTGCAAGTCGCTTGTACCGTTCGGGGACTGAAGCTTTCTTT.

The chain joins TRBV6-6 to TRBJ2-4; possible D gene TRBD1, 6 bases. The CDR3 runs to 16 residues. Germline V gene sequence: CDR1 MNHNY, CDR2 SVGAGI (reference sequence). The germline V and J ends were trimmed by 9 bases and 0 bases, with 18 bases remaining between them. The CDR3 nucleotides are TGTGCCAGTTTAGCCGCAGGGGTCATAGCCAAAAACATTCAGTACTTC. Translated, it gives CASLAAGVIAKNIQYF.

The V and J genes are TRBV10-1 and TRBJ2-7, with D perhaps TRBD2 (6 bases). Germline CDR1 is WNHNN and CDR2 is SYGVQD (reference sequence). The ends were cut back, 0 bases at V and 0 bases at J, with 18 bases in the middle. The CDR3 is 18 residues long. DNA for the CDR3: TGCGCCAGCAGTGAGTCGAAATGCGGGAATCGAACCTCCTACGAGCAGTACTTC. Translated, it gives CASSESKCGNRTSYEQYF.

The rearrangement joins TRBV5-4 to TRBJ2-5; possibly TRBD1 for D (6 bases). CDR3 length: 14 amino acids. Germline V gene sequence: CDR1 SGHNT, CDR2 YYREEE (reference sequence). V was shortened by 5 bases and J by 0 bases, with 11 bases between the two germline ends. The CDR3 sequence: CASSSGQYQETQYF. The CDR3 nucleotides read TGTGCCAGCAGTTCCGGACAGTACCAAGAGACCCAGTACTTC.

The rearrangement joins TRBV14 to TRBJ1-6; D gene unclear. This CDR3 is 13 amino acids long. V lost 1 base, J lost 13 bases, and 11 bases lay in between. Germline V gene sequence: CDR1 SGHDN, CDR2 FVKESK. For the CDR3, the DNA is TGTGCCAGCAGCCAAGCCGACCGGTATCCCCTCCACTTT. Its protein product is CASSQADRYPLHF. Complete variable domain (other parts from reference TRBV14 and TRBJ1-6): EAGVTQFPSHSVIEKGQTVTLRCDPISGHDNLYWYRRVMGKEIKFLLHFVKESKQDESGMPNNRFLAERTGGTYSTLKVQPAELEDSGVYFCASSQADRYPLHFGNGTRLTVT.

This rearrangement joins TRBV20-1 to TRBJ2-3; maybe TRBD2 (6 bases). This CDR3 region has 15 residues. Germline CDR1 and CDR2: DFQATT and SNEGSKA (reference sequence). The V gene lost 3 bases and the J gene lost 4 bases, with 17 bases spanning the gap. In nucleotides, the CDR3 is TGCAGTGCTAGTAGGGCGGGGACTCCCTCAGATACGCAGTATTTT. This sequence encodes CSASRAGTPSDTQYF.

V usage is TRBV7-9 and J usage is TRBJ2-5; D uncertain. CDR1 and CDR2 from the germline V gene are SEHNR and FQNEAQ (reference sequence). The CDR3 has 11 amino acids. The V and J ends lost 8 bases and 8 bases respectively, with 12 bases between them. The CDR3 loop reads CASVEEITQYF. CDR3 bases: TGTGCCAGCGTCGAGGAAATAACCCAGTACTTC.

The chain employs TRBV13 and TRBJ2-1; TRBD2 matches at 10 bases. This CDR3 region has 14 residues. The V and J ends lost 5 bases and 3 bases, in that order; junction bases with no gene match: 1. Germline V gene lookup returns CDR1 PRHDT and CDR2 FYEKMQ (reference sequence). The CDR3 nucleotides read TGTGCCAGCAGCCGGACTAGCGGCTACAATGAGCAGTTCTTC. Its translation: CASSRTSGYNEQFF.

V gene TRBV24-1 combines with J gene TRBJ1-1, with 9 positions matching TRBD1. Germline V gene data show CDR1 as KGHDR and CDR2 as SFDVKD. The CDR3 length is 16 residues. V lost 2 bases and J lost 0; bases outside the gene matches: 3. CDR3 DNA sequence: TGTGCCACCAGTGATTCCGGACAGGGGATGAACACTGAAGCTTTCTTT. This gives the protein CATSDSGQGMNTEAFF.

This chain connects TRBV5-4 to TRBJ1-1; tentatively, D is TRBD1 (6 bases). This CDR3 is built from 9 residues. Germline loops: CDR1 SGHNT, CDR2 YYREEE (reference sequence). V lost 7 bases, J lost 11 bases, and 9 bases lay in between. The CDR3 loop reads CASGRGAFF. CDR3 nucleotide sequence: TGTGCCAGCGGAAGGGGGGCTTTCTTT.

This clone has a handful of counts. In nucleotides, the CDR3 is TGTGCCAGCAGCCCAGGGGCTGTTCAGAAACTGTTTTTT. The encoded protein is CASSPGAVQKLFF. The V call is TRBV28, the J call TRBJ1-4, with D possibly being TRBD1 (6 bases). Per the germline V gene, CDR1 is MDHEN and CDR2 is SYDVKM. The germline V and J ends were trimmed by 6 bases and 11 bases, with 16 bases remaining between them. This CDR3 spans 13 amino acids.

The chain recombines TRBV5-1 with TRBJ2-6, with 8 bases lining up with TRBD2. Germline lookup yields CDR1 SGHRS and CDR2 YFSETQ. Trimming at V came to 2 bases and at J to 0 bases, leaving 10 bases not matched to a gene. The CDR3 length is 19 residues. The CDR3 DNA reads TGCGCCAGCAGCTTCCCACGGGGGGGCCAGGCCTCTGGGGCCAACGTCCTGACTTTC. This codes for CASSFPRGGQASGANVLTF. Filled out from reference TRBV5-1 and TRBJ2-6, the complete variable domain reads KAGVTQTPRYLIKTRGQQVTLSCSPISGHRSVSWYQQTPGQGLQFLFEYFSETQRNKGNFPGRFSGRQFSNSRSEMNVSTLELGDSALYLCASSFPRGGQASGANVLTFGAGSRLTVL.

The CDR3 DNA sequence: TGTGCCAGCAGCCCAGGACAGGGAAGCAATCAGCCCCAGCATTTT. This sequence encodes CASSPGQGSNQPQHF. The V call is TRBV11-1, the J call TRBJ1-5; TRBD1 matches at 8 bases. Per the germline V gene, CDR1 is SGHAT and CDR2 is FQDESV (reference sequence). J gave up 1 base and V 5 bases, and 4 bases lay outside the gene matches. The CDR3 runs to 15 residues.

This rearrangement joins TRBV7-5 to TRBJ1-4; whether TRBD1, the table's D call, matches the DNA was not checked. TRBV7-5 is shown as a pseudogene. The CDR3 contains 15 residues. The CDR3 coding sequence is TGTGCCAGAAGCTTAGGTCGGACAGCAGATGAAAAACTGTTTTTT. It codes for CARSLGRTADEKLFF.

The V gene is TRBV23-1, the J gene TRBJ2-7, with D possibly TRBD1 on 5 matching bases. TRBV23-1 is marked as an open reading frame, function uncertain. The V end lost 5 bases, the J end lost 1 base, and 15 bases lay between the germline ends. The CDR3 totals 15 residues. Written as DNA, the CDR3 is TGCGCCAGCAGTTGCAGGGTCCAGAGTTCCTACGAGCAGTACTTC. It yields the protein CASSCRVQSSYEQYF.

This clone was seen a few times. DNA of the CDR3: TGCGCCAGCAGCCGGACAGCTTCCTATGGCTACACCTTC. It is translated as CASSRTASYGYTF. The V gene is TRBV4-3, the J gene TRBJ1-2, with D tentatively TRBD1 (6 bases). The CDR3 consists of 13 residues. Germline CDR1 LGHNA, CDR2 YSLEER. V lost 4 bases, J lost 4 bases, and 10 bases lay in between.